The sequence of this TCR beta chain was determined in a study of blood T cell repertoires in COVID-19 (TCRdb year 2020). General notes on the study: Collaborator samples came from the United States, Italy and Spain and covered acute and convalescent phases of COVID-19. The prospective study material was composed of cDNA or gDNA derived from T cells, B-cell-depleted T cells, or PBMCs. Deeply sampled blood TCRbeta repertoires from subjects exposed to, actively infected with, or recovered from COVID-19 were included in the dataset. The repertoires were made available in a free public database intended to serve as a resource for research on the immune response to SARS-CoV-2. The samples were drawn from two sources: the first 160 participants of the ongoing ImmuneRACE study, and approximately 1,300 subjects contributed by 6 global collaborators. Nearly every sample came with metadata listing a de-identified subject ID, COVID-19 status, age in years and sex. Where HLA class I and class II types were available, the types were taken from metadata supplied by the sample provider, not from assay-based typing. Study-level results and caveats: The quantity of clinical and demographic metadata differed by source and by participant and was supplied without curation.

About this clone: Its cognate antigen has yet to be identified. The sample holds no much larger clone one base away, and base qualities are not on file.

The immunoSEQ Assay, a bias-controlled multiplex PCR, was used to amplify TCRbeta CDR3 regions from genomic DNA. The authors' analysis ran thus. Within the assay, amplification of reference gene primers was used to estimate how many nucleated cells each sample contained. To quantify the absolute abundance of each unique TCRbeta CDR3 rearrangement, sequence reads were collapsed and filtered. For each sample, productive Simpson clonality was calculated by taking the square root of Simpson's diversity index across productive rearrangements. TCRdb provides this immuneACCESS table in a form limited to in-frame rearrangements. Some clones are lacking; in checked studies, under half of them reflect an unresolved V gene, and why the rest are absent is not known. V and J calls plus clone size are reproduced from that table; the DNA served to infer D and trimming. The sample table lists 75,000 to 85,000 clones, 88% of them with a count of one. The ten largest clones represent approximately 45% of the sample.

The germline V gene encodes CDR1 SGHNT and CDR2 YYREEE (reference sequence). The CDR3 numbers 16 residues from cysteine through phenylalanine. The entry retains the CDR3 DNA only, 48 bases that are in frame from base 1. V lost 7 bases and J lost 5 bases, and the count of bases not matched to a germline gene is 11. Collaborating institutions collected whole blood in K2EDTA tubes following their own protocols. For TCRbeta analysis, collaborators shipped samples as frozen whole blood, isolated PBMCs, or DNA extracted from either of those sample types. This receptor chain uses TRBV5-4 and TRBJ2-5; 13 central nucleotides agree with TRBD2. The clonotype originates from a human donor in a cohort sampled during active COVID-19. Sequencing was performed on peripheral blood. The DNA sequence is TGTGCCAGCCGTGCCACTAGCGGGAGGGCCCAGGAGACCCAGTACTTC. This codes for CASRATSGRAQETQYF.